This entry features one T cell receptor (beta chain) sequence. Its target antigen remains unknown. Per-base quality was not reported, and no clone a single base away is much larger than it. Interpreted using the paper, the treatment or condition label stands for: about 20 received Ad26.COV2.S at low or high dose, single or two shots; roughly five received placebo; per-sample allocation not given. Repertoires of vaccine and placebo recipients were sequenced from samples collected on day 63 after the first injection. Between 29 July and 7 August 2020, Cohort 1b enrolled about 27 adults aged 18-55 years at one site in Boston, USA. Ad26.COV2.S consisted of a replication-incompetent adenovirus type 26 vector by which a prefusion-stabilized SARS-CoV-2 spike protein from the original Wuhan strain was expressed. The record originates from a study of Ad26.COV2.S vaccination and SARS-CoV-2 variants (dated by TCRdb to the early 2020s). In the study overall: Donors in the vaccine arm were drawn from COV1001, a phase I-IIa trial of Ad26.COV2.S in healthy adults that was multicentre, randomized, double-blind and placebo-controlled. Ad26.COV2.S was given intramuscularly at 5x10^10 or 1x10^11 viral particles, as a single shot or as two shots 56 days apart. TCRbeta repertoire sequencing was used to assess the specificity and breadth of SARS-CoV-2-reactive T cell receptors after Ad26.COV2.S vaccination. A total of approximately 30 samples were included in the TCR-sequenced set, comprising roughly 19 Ad26.COV2.S vaccine recipients, 5 placebo recipients and 8 SARS-CoV-2 convalescent individuals. Trial participants were randomized into five groups of five: low-dose or high-dose Ad26.COV2.S given once or twice, or placebo on both occasions. Investigators did not know the trial group allocation while performing experiments and assessing outcomes.

Inclusive of the bounding cysteine and phenylalanine, the CDR3 is 15 residues long. Just CDR3 DNA is preserved here, 45 bases in frame from base 1. The germline V gene (reference sequence) yields LNHNV for CDR1 and YYDKDF for CDR2. V ends up 6 bases short and J 4 bases short, with an unmatched junction base count of 8. TCRbeta CDR3 regions were sequenced with the immunoSEQ Assay. After extraction, genomic DNA underwent amplification by bias-controlled multiplex PCR, followed by high-throughput sequencing. The study's processing was this. To quantify the absolute abundance of every unique TCRbeta CDR3 region, sequences were collapsed and filtered. T cell fraction was estimated by normalizing TCRbeta template counts to usable DNA, which was measured by amplifying reference genes present in all nucleated cells. Repertoire TCRs were annotated as SARS-CoV-2-specific when V gene, CDR3 amino acid sequence and J gene were exactly matched to a known reactive TCR set. The reference SARS-CoV-2 TCR set was obtained from MIRA and was filtered for enrichment in COVID-19-positive ImmuneCODE repertoires, whereby public or cross-reactive TCRs were removed. Based on the MIRA antigens, annotated TCRs were further analysed at the level of specific ORF or position within ORF. Breadth was defined as the number of annotated unique rearrangements divided by the total number of unique productive rearrangements, and depth was defined as the summed frequency of the annotated unique rearrangements. TCR breadth was compared between groups using two-sided Wilcoxon rank-sum tests. TCRdb retrieved this table from immuneACCESS and kept in-frame rearrangements only. Not all clones are present; in checked studies, unresolved V genes account for under half, and no reason is known for the remainder. V, J and clone size are those of that table, while D and trimming were read from the DNA. Within this sample are roughly 400,000 clones, with 80% to 95% of them counted one time only. Over 1.5% of the sample is held by the ten biggest clonotypes.

Results and caveats for the whole study, not just this receptor: After vaccination, substantial breadth of spike-specific CD8+ and CD4+ T cell responses was reported. Vaccine and placebo recipients had similar non-spike TCR breadth, a finding consistent with the vaccine containing only spike. The authors noted that total T cell responses may have been underestimated by the TCR breadth and depth analyses. Spike-specific TCR breadth was higher in Ad26.COV2.S recipients than in placebo recipients (P = 0.0014). The study was not powered to compare responses between vaccine doses or regimens.

Recombination connected TRBV15 to TRBJ2-5; 10 central nucleotides agree with TRBD1. This receptor was taken from a person between 18 and 65 years old who received the Ad26.COV2.S COVID-19 vaccine or a placebo. The source was peripheral blood, collected in a trial of Ad26.COV2.S vaccine versus placebo. The nucleotides are TGTGCCACCAGGACGGGACAGGGGACGGGAGAGACCCAGTACTTC. This is translated as CATRTGQGTGETQYF. Outside the CDR3, residues come from the reference TRBV15 and TRBJ2-5 proteins, so the full variable domain is: DAMVIQNPRYQVTQFGKPVTLSCSQTLNHNVMYWYQQKSSQAPKLLFHYYDKDFNNEADTPDNFQSRRPNTSFCFLDIRSPGLGDTAMYLCATRTGQGTGETQYFGPGTRLLVL.